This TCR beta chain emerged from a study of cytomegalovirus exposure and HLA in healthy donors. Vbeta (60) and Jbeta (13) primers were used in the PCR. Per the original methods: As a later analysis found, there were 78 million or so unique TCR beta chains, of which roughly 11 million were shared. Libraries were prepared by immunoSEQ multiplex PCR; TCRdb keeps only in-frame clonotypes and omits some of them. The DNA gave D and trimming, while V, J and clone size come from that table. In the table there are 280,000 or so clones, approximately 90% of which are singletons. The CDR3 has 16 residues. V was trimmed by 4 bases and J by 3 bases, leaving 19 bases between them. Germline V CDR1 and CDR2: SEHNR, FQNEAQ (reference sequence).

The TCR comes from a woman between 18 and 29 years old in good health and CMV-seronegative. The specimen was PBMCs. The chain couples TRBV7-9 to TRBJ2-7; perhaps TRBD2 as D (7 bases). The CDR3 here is CASSWSKQGGVYEQYF. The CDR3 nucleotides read TGTGCCAGCAGCTGGTCTAAACAGGGAGGGGTCTACGAGCAGTACTTC.